The rows below give T cell receptor beta chains drawn from one sample of a study of PD-1 blockade in classical Hodgkin lymphoma. TCRdb's table, derived via immunoSEQ multiplex PCR, lists solely in-frame clones and lacks some. Of around 17,000 clones detected, 90% appear once; the ten largest clones hold 6.9%. Sequenced input: peripheral blood mononuclear cells (PBMCs). These receptor sequences come from a human donor with classical Hodgkin lymphoma. Each CDR3 is given with its conserved first and last residue.

v_call: TRBV29-1; j_call: TRBJ2-7; cdr3_aa: CSVGWSSYEQYF
v_call: TRBV5-1; j_call: TRBJ2-5; cdr3_aa: CASSLRETQYF
v_call: TRBV5-4; j_call: TRBJ2-3; cdr3_aa: CASSLAAGSTDTQYF
v_call: TRBV29-1; j_call: TRBJ1-2; cdr3_aa: CSTQGAHYGYTF
v_call: TRBV10-3; j_call: TRBJ2-5; cdr3_aa: CAISGTGGQETQYF
v_call: TRBV2; j_call: TRBJ2-2; cdr3_aa: CASSRDRVTGELFF
v_call: TRBV19; j_call: TRBJ2-1; cdr3_aa: CASKKLAGNNEQFF
v_call: TRBV5-1; j_call: TRBJ2-2; cdr3_aa: CASSLAAPRELFF
v_call: TRBV15; j_call: .; cdr3_aa: CATSRARDGAYEQYF
v_call: TRBV2; j_call: TRBJ2-7; cdr3_aa: CASSDLAGEGHEQYF
v_call: TRBV29-1; j_call: TRBJ2-7; cdr3_aa: CSVAGAGGEQYF
v_call: TRBV19; j_call: TRBJ1-1; cdr3_aa: CASTPRMGWTEAFF
v_call: TRBV5-8; j_call: TRBJ2-5; cdr3_aa: CASSLAGTQYF
v_call: TRBV10-3; j_call: TRBJ2-2; cdr3_aa: CASAGANTGELFF
v_call: TRBV25-1; j_call: TRBJ2-3; cdr3_aa: CASSEEVGTDTQYF
v_call: TRBV7-9; j_call: TRBJ1-5; cdr3_aa: CASSLDGNQPQHF
v_call: TRBV29-1; j_call: TRBJ2-1; cdr3_aa: CSVRLANEQFF
v_call: TRBV25-1; j_call: TRBJ2-5; cdr3_aa: CASSIPSGFQETQYF
v_call: TRBV30; j_call: TRBJ1-4; cdr3_aa: CAWSEGRSTNEKLFF
v_call: TRBV16; j_call: TRBJ2-5; cdr3_aa: CASSRDRGETQYF
v_call: TRBV21-1; j_call: TRBJ2-1; cdr3_aa: CASSKSGNYNEQFF
v_call: TRBV29-1; j_call: TRBJ1-2; cdr3_aa: CSVGGSNYGYTF
v_call: TRBV2; j_call: TRBJ2-6; cdr3_aa: CASSAVGSGANVLTF
v_call: TRBV25-1; j_call: TRBJ2-7; cdr3_aa: CASTGRQSVEREQYF
v_call: TRBV11-2; j_call: TRBJ2-4; cdr3_aa: CASSLVGFKNIQYF
v_call: TRBV28; j_call: TRBJ2-7; cdr3_aa: CASSFGRWGQGPEQYF
v_call: TRBV19; j_call: TRBJ2-4; cdr3_aa: CASSIGRQFVKNIQYF
v_call: TRBV30; j_call: TRBJ1-4; cdr3_aa: CAWSIREKLFF
v_call: TRBV4-2; j_call: TRBJ1-1; cdr3_aa: CASSQEQLNTEAFF
v_call: TRBV19; j_call: TRBJ1-3; cdr3_aa: CASSVAGNTIYF
v_call: TRBV19; j_call: TRBJ2-1; cdr3_aa: CASSIMSGMDSQFF
v_call: TRBV25-1; j_call: TRBJ2-1; cdr3_aa: CASRDRDQFF
v_call: TRBV25-1; j_call: TRBJ2-1; cdr3_aa: CASSRSNEQFF
v_call: TRBV30; j_call: TRBJ1-1; cdr3_aa: CAWSLELGATEAFF
v_call: TRBV7-9; j_call: TRBJ2-1; cdr3_aa: CASSWTVGGWGYNEQFF
v_call: TRBV10-1; j_call: TRBJ2-1; cdr3_aa: CASSDPRQGANEQFF
v_call: TRBV11-2; j_call: TRBJ2-2; cdr3_aa: CASSFRDRGTGELFF
v_call: TRBV7-8; j_call: TRBJ2-5; cdr3_aa: CASSPLRVSPGKTQYF
v_call: TRBV19; j_call: TRBJ2-3; cdr3_aa: CASSIGIASDTQYF
v_call: TRBV5-1; j_call: TRBJ1-4; cdr3_aa: CASSWDRFATNEKLFF
v_call: TRBV12-1; j_call: .; cdr3_aa: CASSPRPTRVYEQYF